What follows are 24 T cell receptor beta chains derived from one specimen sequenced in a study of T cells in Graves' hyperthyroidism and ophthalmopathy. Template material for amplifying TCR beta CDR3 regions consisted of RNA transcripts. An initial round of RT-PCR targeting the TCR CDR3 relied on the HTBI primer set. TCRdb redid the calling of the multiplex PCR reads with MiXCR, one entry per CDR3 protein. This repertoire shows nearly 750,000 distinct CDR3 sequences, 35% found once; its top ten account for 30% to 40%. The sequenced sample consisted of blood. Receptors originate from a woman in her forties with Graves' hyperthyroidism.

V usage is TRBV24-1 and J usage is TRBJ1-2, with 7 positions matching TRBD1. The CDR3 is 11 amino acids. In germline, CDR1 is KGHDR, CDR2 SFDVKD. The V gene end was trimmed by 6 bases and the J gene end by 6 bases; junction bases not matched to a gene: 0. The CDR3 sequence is CATSTGDGYTF. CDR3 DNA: TGTGCCACCAGTACAGGGGATGGCTACACCTTC.

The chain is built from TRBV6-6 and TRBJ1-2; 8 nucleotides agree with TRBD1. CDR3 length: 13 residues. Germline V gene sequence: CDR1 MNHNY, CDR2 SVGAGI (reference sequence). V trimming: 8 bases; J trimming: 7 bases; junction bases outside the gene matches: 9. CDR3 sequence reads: CASAGRGRFGYTF. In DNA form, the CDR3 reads TGTGCCAGCGCGGGCAGGGGGCGTTTTGGCTACACCTTC.

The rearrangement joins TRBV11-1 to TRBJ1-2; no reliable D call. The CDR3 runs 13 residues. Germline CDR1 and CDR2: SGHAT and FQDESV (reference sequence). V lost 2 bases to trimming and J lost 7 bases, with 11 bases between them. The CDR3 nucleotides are TGTGCCAGCAGCTTAAAAAGGGAGGTTGGCTACACCTTC. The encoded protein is CASSLKREVGYTF.

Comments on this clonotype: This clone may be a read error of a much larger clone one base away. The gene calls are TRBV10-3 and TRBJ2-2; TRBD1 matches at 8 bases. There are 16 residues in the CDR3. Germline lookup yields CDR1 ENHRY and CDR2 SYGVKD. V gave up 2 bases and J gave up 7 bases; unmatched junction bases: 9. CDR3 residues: CAISEARTGKVGELFF. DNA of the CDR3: TGTGCCATCAGTGAGGCAAGGACAGGGAAGGTCGGGGAGCTGTTTTTT.

The CDR3 sequence is CASSKSGTALNYGYTF. CDR3 DNA: TGTGCCAGCAGTAAGTCCGGGACCGCGCTTAACTATGGCTACACCTTC. The chain is built from TRBV6-5 and TRBJ1-2; D might be TRBD1 (5 bases). The CDR3 spans 16 residues. CDR1 is MNHEY, CDR2 SVGAGI, per germline. V lost 5 bases, J lost 1 base, and 17 bases lay in between.

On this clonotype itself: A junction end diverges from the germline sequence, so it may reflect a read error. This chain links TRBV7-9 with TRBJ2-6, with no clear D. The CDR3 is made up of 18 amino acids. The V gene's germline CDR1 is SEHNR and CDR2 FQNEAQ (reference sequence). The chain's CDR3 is CASSQAPGRVSGANVLTF. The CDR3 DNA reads TGCGCCAGCAGCCAAGCGCCTGGACGGGTCTCTGGGGCCAACGTCCTGACTTTC.

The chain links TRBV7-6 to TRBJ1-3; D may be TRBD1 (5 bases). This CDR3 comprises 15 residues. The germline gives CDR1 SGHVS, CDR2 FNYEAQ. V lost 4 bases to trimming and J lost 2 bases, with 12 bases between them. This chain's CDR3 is CASSYAGNTGNTIYF. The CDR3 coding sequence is TGTGCCAGCAGCTACGCAGGGAACACTGGAAACACCATATATTTT. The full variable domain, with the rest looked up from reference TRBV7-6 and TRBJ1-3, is GAGVSQSPRYKVTKRGQDVALRCDPISGHVSLYWYRQALGQGPEFLTYFNYEAQQDKSGLPNDRFSAERPEGSISTLTIQRTEQRDSAMYRCASSYAGNTGNTIYFGEGSWLTVV.

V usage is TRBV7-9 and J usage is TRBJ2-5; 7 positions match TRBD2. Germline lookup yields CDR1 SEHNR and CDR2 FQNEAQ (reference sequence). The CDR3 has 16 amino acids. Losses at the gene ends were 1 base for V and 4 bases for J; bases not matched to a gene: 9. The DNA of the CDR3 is TGTGCCAGCAGCTTAGTGGGGAGGGAGTCCGGAGAGACCCAGTACTTC. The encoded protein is CASSLVGRESGETQYF.

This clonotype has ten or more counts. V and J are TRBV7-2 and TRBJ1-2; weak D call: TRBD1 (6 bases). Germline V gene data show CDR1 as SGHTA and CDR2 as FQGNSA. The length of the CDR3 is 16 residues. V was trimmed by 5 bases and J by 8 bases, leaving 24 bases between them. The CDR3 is CASSPSRVGGPRGYTF. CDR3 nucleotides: TGTGCCAGCAGCCCATCGCGGGTCGGGGGGCCTCGGGGCTACACCTTC.

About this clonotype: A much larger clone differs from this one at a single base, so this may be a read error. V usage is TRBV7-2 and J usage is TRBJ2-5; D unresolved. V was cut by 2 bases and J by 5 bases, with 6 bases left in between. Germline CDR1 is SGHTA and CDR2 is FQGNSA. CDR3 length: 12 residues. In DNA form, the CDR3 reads TGTGCCAGCAGCTTATCGTGGGAGACCCAGTACTTC. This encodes CASSLSWETQYF.

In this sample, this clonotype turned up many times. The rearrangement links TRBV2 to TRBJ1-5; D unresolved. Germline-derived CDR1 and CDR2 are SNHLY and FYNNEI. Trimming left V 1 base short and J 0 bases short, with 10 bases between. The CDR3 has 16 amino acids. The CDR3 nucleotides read TGTGCCAGCAGTGAAGGGTGGATAAATAGCAATCAGCCCCAGCATTTT. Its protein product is CASSEGWINSNQPQHF.

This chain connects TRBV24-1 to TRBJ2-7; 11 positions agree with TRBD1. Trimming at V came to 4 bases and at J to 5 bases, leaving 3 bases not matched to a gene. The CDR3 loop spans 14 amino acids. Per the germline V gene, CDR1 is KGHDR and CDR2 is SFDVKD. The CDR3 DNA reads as TGTGCCACCAGTGACCCGGACAGGGGGCACGAGCAGTACTTC. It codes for CATSDPDRGHEQYF.

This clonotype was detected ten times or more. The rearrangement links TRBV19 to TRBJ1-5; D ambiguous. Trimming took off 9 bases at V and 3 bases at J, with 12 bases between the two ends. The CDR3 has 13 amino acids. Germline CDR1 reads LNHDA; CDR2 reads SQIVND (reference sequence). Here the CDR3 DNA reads TGTGCCAGCGGGCTAGGGCACAATCAGCCCCAGCATTTT. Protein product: CASGLGHNQPQHF.

The CDR3 is CSVDDGVGESRNGYTF. The DNA for the CDR3 is TGCAGCGTTGACGACGGGGTAGGTGAGAGTCGTAATGGCTACACCTTC. The genes are TRBV29-1 and TRBJ1-2; D is undetermined. V was clipped by 3 bases and J by 6 bases, with 23 bases between them. The germline V gene has CDR1 SQVTM and CDR2 ANQGSEA. CDR3 size: 16 residues.

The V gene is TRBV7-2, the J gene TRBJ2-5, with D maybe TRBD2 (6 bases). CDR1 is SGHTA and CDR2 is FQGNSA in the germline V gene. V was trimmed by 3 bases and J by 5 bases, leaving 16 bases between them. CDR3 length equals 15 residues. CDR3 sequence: CASSLSVASVETQYF. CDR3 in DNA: TGTGCCAGCAGCTTGTCGGTGGCTAGCGTGGAGACCCAGTACTTC.

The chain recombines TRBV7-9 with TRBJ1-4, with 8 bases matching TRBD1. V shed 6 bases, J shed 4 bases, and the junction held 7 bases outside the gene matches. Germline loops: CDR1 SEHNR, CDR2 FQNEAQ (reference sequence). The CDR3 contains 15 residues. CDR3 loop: CASSRRQGLNEKLFF. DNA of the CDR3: TGTGCCAGCAGTCGCAGACAGGGGCTTAATGAAAAACTGTTTTTT.

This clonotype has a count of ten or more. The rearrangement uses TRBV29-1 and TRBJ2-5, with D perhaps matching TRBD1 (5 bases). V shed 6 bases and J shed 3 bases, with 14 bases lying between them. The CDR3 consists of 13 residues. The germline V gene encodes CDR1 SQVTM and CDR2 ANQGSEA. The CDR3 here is CSVARQGKETQYF. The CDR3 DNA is TGCAGCGTGGCCCGGCAGGGAAAAGAGACCCAGTACTTC.

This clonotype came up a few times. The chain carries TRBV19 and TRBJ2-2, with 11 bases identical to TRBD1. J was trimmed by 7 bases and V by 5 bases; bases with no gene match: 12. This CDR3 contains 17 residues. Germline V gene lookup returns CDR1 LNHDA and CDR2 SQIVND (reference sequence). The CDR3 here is CASSLTPPGTGGGELFF. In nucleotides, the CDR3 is TGTGCCAGTAGTCTTACTCCCCCCGGGACAGGGGGCGGGGAGCTGTTTTTT.

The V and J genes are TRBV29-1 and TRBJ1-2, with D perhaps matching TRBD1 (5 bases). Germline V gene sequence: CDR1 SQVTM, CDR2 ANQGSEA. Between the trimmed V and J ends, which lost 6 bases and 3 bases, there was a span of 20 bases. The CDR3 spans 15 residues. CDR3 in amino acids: CSVTVPGRDDYGYTF. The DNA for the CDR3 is TGCAGCGTGACAGTCCCGGGGAGGGATGACTATGGCTACACCTTC.

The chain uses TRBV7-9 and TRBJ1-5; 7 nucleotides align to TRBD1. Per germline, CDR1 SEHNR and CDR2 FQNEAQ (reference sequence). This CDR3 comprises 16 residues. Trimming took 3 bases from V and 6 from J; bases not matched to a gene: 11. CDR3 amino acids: CASSFSGRGLGQPQHF. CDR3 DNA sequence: TGTGCCAGCAGCTTCTCAGGGAGGGGGCTAGGTCAGCCCCAGCATTTT.

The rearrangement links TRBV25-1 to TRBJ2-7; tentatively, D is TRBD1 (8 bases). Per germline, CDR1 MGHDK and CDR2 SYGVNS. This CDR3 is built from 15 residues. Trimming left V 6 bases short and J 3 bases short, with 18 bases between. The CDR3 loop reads CASSGGRDRNYEQYF. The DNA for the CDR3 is TGTGCCAGCAGCGGGGGGCGGGACAGGAACTACGAGCAGTACTTC.

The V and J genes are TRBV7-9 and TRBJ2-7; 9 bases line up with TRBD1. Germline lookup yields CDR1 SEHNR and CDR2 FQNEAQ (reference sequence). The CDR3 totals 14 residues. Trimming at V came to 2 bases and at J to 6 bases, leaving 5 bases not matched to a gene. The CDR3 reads CASSLTGQGTEQYF. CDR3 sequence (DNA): TGTGCCAGCAGCTTAACCGGACAGGGGACCGAGCAGTACTTC.

The CDR3 loop reads CATSDGLAGKETQYF. In nucleotides, the CDR3 is TGTGCCACCAGTGATGGACTAGCGGGGAAAGAGACCCAGTACTTC. The rearrangement uses TRBV24-1 and TRBJ2-5; 12 bases align to TRBD2. Germline values: CDR1 KGHDR, CDR2 SFDVKD. The CDR3 consists of 15 residues. V was clipped by 3 bases and J by 3 bases; unmatched bases: 1.

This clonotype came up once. The CDR3 nucleotides read TGCTACGTTGTAAGCGGGGGGCTGGAGACCCAGTACTTC. Residues: CYVVSGGLETQYF. The V call is TRBV29-1, the J call TRBJ2-5, with 9 bases fitting TRBD2. The germline gives CDR1 SQVTM, CDR2 ANQGSEA. The CDR3 sequence is 13 residues long.